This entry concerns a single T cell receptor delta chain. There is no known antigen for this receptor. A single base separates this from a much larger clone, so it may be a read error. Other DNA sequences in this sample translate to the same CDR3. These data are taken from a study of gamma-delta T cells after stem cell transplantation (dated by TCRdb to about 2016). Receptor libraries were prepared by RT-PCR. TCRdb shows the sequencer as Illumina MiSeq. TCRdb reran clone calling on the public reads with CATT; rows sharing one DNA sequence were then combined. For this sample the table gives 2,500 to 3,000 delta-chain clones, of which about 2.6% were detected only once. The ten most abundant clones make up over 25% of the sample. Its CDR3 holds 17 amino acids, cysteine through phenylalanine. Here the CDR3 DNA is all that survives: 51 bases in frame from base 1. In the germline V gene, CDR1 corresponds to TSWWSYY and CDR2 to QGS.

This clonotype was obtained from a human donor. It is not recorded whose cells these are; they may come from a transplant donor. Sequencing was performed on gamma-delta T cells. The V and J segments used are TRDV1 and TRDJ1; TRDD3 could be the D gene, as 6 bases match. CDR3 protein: CALGGRLDSGIGDKLIF. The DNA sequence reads TGTGCTCTTGGGGGACGCCTTGACTCGGGGATCGGCGATAAACTCATCTTC.